These 3 T cell receptor beta chains were sequenced from one sample in a study of siplizumab effects on memory and regulatory T cells. Measured with immunoSEQ multiplex PCR; TCRdb has only the in-frame clones, and not every one. The sample yields 70,000 to 90,000 clones, approximately 90% seen once. Input material: CD4+ T cells sorted from blood. The source of these receptors is a human donor in good health.

This clone was recorded only once. The chain links TRBV27 to TRBJ1-1, with TRBD1 identical over 10 bases. Germline V gives CDR1 MNHEY, CDR2 SMNVEV (reference sequence). V shed 0 bases, J shed 1 base, and the junction held 11 bases outside the gene matches. The CDR3 loop spans 19 amino acids. The CDR3 sequence is CASSLSTPGQGTTNTEAFF. Here the CDR3 DNA reads TGTGCCAGCAGTTTATCAACTCCGGGACAGGGGACCACGAACACTGAAGCTTTCTTT.

The chain has TRBV6-5 and TRBJ2-3; D gene uncertain. The V gene lost 2 bases and the J gene lost 2 bases, with 11 bases spanning the gap. The CDR3 has 15 residues. CDR1 MNHEY and CDR2 SVGAGI come from the germline V gene. CDR3 protein: CASSYDTDDTDTQYF. For the CDR3, the DNA is TGTGCCAGCAGTTACGACACCGATGACACAGATACGCAGTATTTT.

In DNA, the CDR3 is TGTGCCAGCAGTGAGTCTAGCGGGAGGTACGAGCAGTACTTC. Protein product: CASSESSGRYEQYF. J is TRBJ2-7 and V is TRBV2, with 11 bases lining up with TRBD2. V trimming: 3 bases; J trimming: 4 bases; junction bases outside the gene matches: 2. The germline V gene has CDR1 SNHLY and CDR2 FYNNEI. The CDR3 extends over 14 amino acids.